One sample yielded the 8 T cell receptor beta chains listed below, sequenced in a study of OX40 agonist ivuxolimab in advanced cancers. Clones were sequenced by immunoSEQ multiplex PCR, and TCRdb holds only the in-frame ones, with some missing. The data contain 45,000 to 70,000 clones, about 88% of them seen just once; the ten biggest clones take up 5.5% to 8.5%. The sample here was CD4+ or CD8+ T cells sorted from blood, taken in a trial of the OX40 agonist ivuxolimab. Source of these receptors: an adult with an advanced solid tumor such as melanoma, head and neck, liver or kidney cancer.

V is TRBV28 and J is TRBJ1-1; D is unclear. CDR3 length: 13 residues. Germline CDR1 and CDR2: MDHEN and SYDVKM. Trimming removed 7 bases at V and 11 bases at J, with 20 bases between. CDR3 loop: CASTLVGNPRAFF. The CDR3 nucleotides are TGTGCCAGCACGCTTGTAGGGAACCCTCGGGCTTTCTTT.

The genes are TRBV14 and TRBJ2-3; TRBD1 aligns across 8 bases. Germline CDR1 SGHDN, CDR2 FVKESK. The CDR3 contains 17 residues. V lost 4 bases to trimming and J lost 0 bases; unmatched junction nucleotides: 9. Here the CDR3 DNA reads TGTGCCAGCAGCCGTCTCGGGACAGGTCCGAGCACAGATACGCAGTATTTT. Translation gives CASSRLGTGPSTDTQYF.

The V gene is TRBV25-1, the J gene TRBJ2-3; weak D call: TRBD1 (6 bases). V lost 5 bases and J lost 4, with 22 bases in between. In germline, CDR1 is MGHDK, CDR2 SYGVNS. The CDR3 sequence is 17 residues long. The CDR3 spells CASSRTALMDWADTQYF. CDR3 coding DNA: TGTGCCAGCAGTAGGACAGCGCTAATGGATTGGGCAGATACGCAGTATTTT.

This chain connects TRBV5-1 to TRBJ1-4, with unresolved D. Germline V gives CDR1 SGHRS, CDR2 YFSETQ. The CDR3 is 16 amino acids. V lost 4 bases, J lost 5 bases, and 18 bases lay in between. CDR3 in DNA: TGCGCCAGCAGCCTGAAGCCGACGGGCACCAATGAAAAACTGTTTTTT. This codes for CASSLKPTGTNEKLFF.

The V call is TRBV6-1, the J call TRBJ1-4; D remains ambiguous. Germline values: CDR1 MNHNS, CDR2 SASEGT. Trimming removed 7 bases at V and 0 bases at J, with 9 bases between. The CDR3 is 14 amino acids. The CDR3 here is CASKKDPTNEKLFF. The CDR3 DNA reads TGTGCCAGCAAAAAGGATCCAACTAATGAAAAACTGTTTTTT.

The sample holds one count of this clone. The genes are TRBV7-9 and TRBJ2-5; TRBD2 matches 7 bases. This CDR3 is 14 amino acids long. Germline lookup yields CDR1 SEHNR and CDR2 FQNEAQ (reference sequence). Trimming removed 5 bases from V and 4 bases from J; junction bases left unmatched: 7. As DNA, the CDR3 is TGTGCCAGCAGCCCCTTGTCTAGCGGAGAGACCCAGTACTTC. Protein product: CASSPLSSGETQYF.

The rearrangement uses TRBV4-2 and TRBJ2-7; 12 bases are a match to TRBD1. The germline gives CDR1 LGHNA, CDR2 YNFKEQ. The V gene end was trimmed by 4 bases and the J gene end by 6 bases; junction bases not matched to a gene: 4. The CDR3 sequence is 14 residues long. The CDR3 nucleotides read TGTGCCAGCAGCCGGGGACAGGGGGCGCGCGAGCAGTACTTC. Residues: CASSRGQGAREQYF.

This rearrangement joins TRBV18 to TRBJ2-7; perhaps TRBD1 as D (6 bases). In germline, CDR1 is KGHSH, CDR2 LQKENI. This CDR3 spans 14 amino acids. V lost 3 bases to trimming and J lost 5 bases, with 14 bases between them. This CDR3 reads CASSPPGVHHEQYF. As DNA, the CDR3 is TGTGCCAGCTCACCTCCAGGGGTGCACCACGAGCAGTACTTC.